The 5 T cell receptor beta chains below all came from one sample that was sequenced in a study of high-grade serous ovarian cancer treatment subgroups (dated by TCRdb to the early 2020s). Tumor samples were collected prior to definitive surgery or chemotherapy. Receptor amplification or capture employed the immunoSEQ multiplex PCR assay. This immuneACCESS table, as held by TCRdb, lists in-frame sequences with V and J called but not all clones. Of the missing ones, under half trace to an unresolved V gene in checked studies; the others have no known cause. Present in this sample are nearly 15,000 clones, around 85% of which were seen just once. Jointly, the top ten make up around 6.4% of the sample. Sequenced sample: tumor tissue. The receptors were gathered from a human donor with high-grade serous ovarian cancer.

In its sample, this clone was seen once. The chain combines TRBV7-9 with TRBJ2-1; maybe TRBD2 (5 bases). Germline loops: CDR1 SEHNR, CDR2 FQNEAQ (reference sequence). Between the trimmed V and J ends, which lost 2 bases and 3 bases, there was a span of 14 bases. There are 16 residues in the CDR3. CDR3 in amino acids: CASSLSRAENYNEQFF. The CDR3 DNA is TGTGCCAGCAGCTTATCGAGGGCCGAAAACTACAATGAGCAGTTCTTC.

V gene TRBV7-2 combines with J gene TRBJ1-6, with 11 bases that match TRBD1. Looked up from germline, CDR1 is SGHTA and CDR2 is FQGNSA. CDR3 length equals 16 residues. With V trimmed by 3 bases and J by 7 bases, 5 bases remained unmatched. CDR3 protein: CASSLAGTGGNSPLHF. Here the CDR3 DNA reads TGTGCCAGCAGCTTGGCCGGGACAGGGGGGAATTCACCCCTCCACTTT.

The gene calls are TRBV5-4 and TRBJ2-5, with 11 positions matching TRBD2. The J segment lost 4 bases and the V segment lost 2 bases, leaving 4 bases of the junction unmatched. In germline, CDR1 is SGHNT, CDR2 YYREEE (reference sequence). The CDR3 spans 15 residues. The CDR3 region is CASSLLAGVSETQYF. The CDR3, as DNA: TGTGCCAGCAGCTTACTAGCGGGGGTGTCAGAGACCCAGTACTTC.

This chain connects TRBV9 to TRBJ2-3; a weak D match, TRBD2 (5 bases). Germline V gives CDR1 SGDLS, CDR2 YYNGEE. The CDR3 contains 15 residues. V shed 1 base and J shed 3 bases, with 12 bases lying between them. Written as DNA, the CDR3 is TGTGCCAGCAGCGTAAACGGGGATGGGACAGATACGCAGTATTTT. It encodes CASSVNGDGTDTQYF.

Notes on this clone: This CDR3 is also generated by other DNA sequences in the sample. The genes are TRBV5-1 and TRBJ1-6, with 8 bases identical to TRBD1. The ends lost 1 base at V and 7 bases at J; junction bases unmatched: 1. The germline gives CDR1 SGHRS, CDR2 YFSETQ. The CDR3 is made up of 14 amino acids. The CDR3 bases are TGCGCCAGCAGCTTGCAGGGGGCGAATTCACCCCTCCACTTT. Translated: CASSLQGANSPLHF.